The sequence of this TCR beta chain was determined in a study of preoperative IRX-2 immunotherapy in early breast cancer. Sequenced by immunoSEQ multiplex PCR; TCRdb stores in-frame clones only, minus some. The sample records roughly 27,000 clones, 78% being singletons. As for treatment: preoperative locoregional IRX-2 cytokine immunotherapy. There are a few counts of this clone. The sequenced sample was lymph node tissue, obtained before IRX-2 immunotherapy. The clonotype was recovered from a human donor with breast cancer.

CDR3 sequence reads: CASSMGTGTDTQYF. CDR3 in DNA: TGTGCCAGTAGTATGGGGACAGGCACAGATACGCAGTATTTT. The chain uses TRBV19 and TRBJ2-3; 7 positions agree with TRBD1. CDR1 and CDR2 from the germline V gene are LNHDA and SQIVND (reference sequence). There are 14 residues in the CDR3. With V trimmed by 3 bases and J by 1 base, 1 base remained unmatched.